One sample yielded the 8 T cell receptor beta chains listed below, sequenced in a study of blood T cell repertoires in COVID-19. The assay was immunoSEQ multiplex PCR, and TCRdb's table has in-frame clones only and misses some. The table includes 130,000 to 150,000 clones, 80% detected once. Sequencing used peripheral blood. The receptors were gathered from a man between 65 and 85 years old who had recovered from COVID-19.

The chain uses TRBV6-5 and TRBJ1-3, with D possibly matching TRBD1 (5 bases). Deletions cut 6 bases from V and 3 bases from J, with 15 bases between. CDR1 MNHEY and CDR2 SVGAGI come from the germline V gene. The CDR3 totals 15 residues. The CDR3 is CASSAGGEGGNTIYF. The CDR3, as DNA: TGTGCCAGCAGCGCGGGAGGGGAGGGTGGAAACACCATATATTTT.

This chain links TRBV21-1 with TRBJ2-1; the table's TRBD2 call for D was not verified on the DNA. TRBV21-1 is termed a pseudogene. This CDR3 has 17 residues. CDR3 in amino acids: CASSSQEVAGVPNEQFF. In nucleotides, the CDR3 is TGTGCCAGCAGCTCCCAAGAGGTGGCGGGAGTCCCCAATGAGCAGTTCTTC.

The chain recombines TRBV3-1 (or the pseudogene TRBV3-2) with TRBJ2-2; 9 bases line up with TRBD1. The CDR3 contains 15 residues. Germline V CDR1 and CDR2: LGHDT, YNNKEL (reference sequence). Unmatched junction bases numbered 10, after V lost 8 bases and J lost 6 bases. CDR3 nucleotides: TGTGCCAGCGCTGTACAGGGGGCCAACGCCGGGGAGCTGTTTTTT. This sequence encodes CASAVQGANAGELFF.

Only one count was recorded for this clone. V gene TRBV9 combines with J gene TRBJ2-3; 10 positions agree with TRBD2. The germline gives CDR1 SGDLS, CDR2 YYNGEE. There are 16 residues in the CDR3. V was pared by 0 bases and J by 8 bases, with 9 bases of the junction left unmatched. DNA of the CDR3: TGTGCCAGCAGCGTAGATGCTAGCGGGAGTGTGGCTACGCAGTATTTT. It specifies CASSVDASGSVATQYF.

The CDR3 bases are TGTGCCAGCTCATCCCGGGCTAGCGGGAGGTACGAGCAGTACTTC. It specifies CASSSRASGRYEQYF. The gene calls are TRBV18 and TRBJ2-7, with 11 bases matching TRBD2. There are 15 residues in the CDR3. Trimming took 5 bases from V and 4 from J; bases not matched to a gene: 7. Germline V gives CDR1 KGHSH, CDR2 LQKENI.

V usage is TRBV19 and J usage is TRBJ1-5, with 8 bases aligning to TRBD1. Germline CDR1 LNHDA, CDR2 SQIVND (reference sequence). The ends lost 5 bases at V and 4 bases at J; junction bases unmatched: 16. The length of the CDR3 is 18 residues. As DNA, the CDR3 is TGTGCCAGTAGTCCGTTTGGGAAACAGGGGGGGTCTAATCAGCCCCAGCATTTT. Its translation: CASSPFGKQGGSNQPQHF.

The chain couples TRBV7-2 to TRBJ2-7, with D tentatively TRBD2 (5 bases). The CDR3 is 14 residues long. From germline, CDR1 is SGHTA and CDR2 FQGNSA. Trimming stripped 5 bases from V and 6 bases from J, with 17 bases between. CDR3 DNA sequence: TGTGCCAGCAGCCACCGGTGGGTCCGGGGCGAGCAGTACTTC. This sequence encodes CASSHRWVRGEQYF.

This chain uses TRBV5-1 with TRBJ2-2; 7 bases map to TRBD1. The CDR3 is 16 amino acids. The germline CDR1 and CDR2 sequences are SGHRS and YFSETQ. With V trimmed by 4 bases and J by 4 bases, 10 bases remained unmatched. The CDR3 spells CASSPDRAIPTGELFF. The CDR3 DNA follows: TGCGCCAGCAGCCCCGACAGGGCAATTCCCACCGGGGAGCTGTTTTTT.